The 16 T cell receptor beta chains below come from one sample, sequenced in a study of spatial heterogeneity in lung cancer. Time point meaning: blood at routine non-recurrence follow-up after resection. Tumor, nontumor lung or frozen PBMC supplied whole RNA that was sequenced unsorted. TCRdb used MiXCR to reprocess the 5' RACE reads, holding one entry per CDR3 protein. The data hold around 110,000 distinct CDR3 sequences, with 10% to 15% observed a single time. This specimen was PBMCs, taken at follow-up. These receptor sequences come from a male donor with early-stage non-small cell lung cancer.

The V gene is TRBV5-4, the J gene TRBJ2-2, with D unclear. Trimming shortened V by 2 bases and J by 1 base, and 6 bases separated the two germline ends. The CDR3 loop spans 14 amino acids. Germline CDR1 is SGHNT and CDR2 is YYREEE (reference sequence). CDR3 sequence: CASSLWQNTGELFF. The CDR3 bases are TGTGCCAGCAGCTTATGGCAGAACACCGGGGAGCTGTTTTTT. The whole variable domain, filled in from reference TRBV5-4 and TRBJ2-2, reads ETGVTQSPTHLIKTRGQQVTLRCSSQSGHNTVSWYQQALGQGPQFIFQYYREEENGRGNFPPRFSGLQFPNYSSELNVNALELDDSALYLCASSLWQNTGELFFGEGSRLTVL.

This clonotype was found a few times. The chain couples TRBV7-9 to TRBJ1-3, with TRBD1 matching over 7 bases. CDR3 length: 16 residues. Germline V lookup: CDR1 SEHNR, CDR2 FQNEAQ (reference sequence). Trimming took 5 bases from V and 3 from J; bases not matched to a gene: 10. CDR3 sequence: CASSPDRDRFGNTIYF. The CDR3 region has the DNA TGTGCCAGCAGCCCTGACAGGGACCGGTTTGGAAACACCATATATTTT. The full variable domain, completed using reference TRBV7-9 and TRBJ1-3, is DTGVSQNPRHKITKRGQNVTFRCDPISEHNRLYWYRQTLGQGPEFLTYFQNEAQLEKSRLLSDRFSAERPKGSFSTLEIQRTEQGDSAMYLCASSPDRDRFGNTIYFGEGSWLTVV.

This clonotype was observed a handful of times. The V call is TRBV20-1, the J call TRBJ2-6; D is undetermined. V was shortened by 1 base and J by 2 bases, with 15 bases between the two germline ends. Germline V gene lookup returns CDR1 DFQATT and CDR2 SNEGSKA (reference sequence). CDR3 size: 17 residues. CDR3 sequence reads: CSARVATVLTGANVLTF. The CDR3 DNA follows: TGCAGTGCTAGAGTAGCCACAGTCCTCACTGGGGCCAACGTCCTGACTTTC.

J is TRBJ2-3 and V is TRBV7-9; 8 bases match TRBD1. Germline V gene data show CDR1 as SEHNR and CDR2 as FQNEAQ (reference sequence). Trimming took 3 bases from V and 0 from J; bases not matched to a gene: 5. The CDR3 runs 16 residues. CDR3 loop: CASSLPGQGSTDTQYF. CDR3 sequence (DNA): TGTGCCAGCAGCTTGCCAGGACAGGGTAGCACAGATACGCAGTATTTT.

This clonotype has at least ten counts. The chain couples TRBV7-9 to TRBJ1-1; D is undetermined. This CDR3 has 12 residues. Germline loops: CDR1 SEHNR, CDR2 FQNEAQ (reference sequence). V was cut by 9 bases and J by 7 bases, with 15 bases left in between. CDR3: CASTYRTHEAFF. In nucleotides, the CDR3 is TGTGCCAGTACATATCGAACTCATGAAGCTTTCTTT. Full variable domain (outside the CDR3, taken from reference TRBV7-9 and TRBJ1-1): DTGVSQNPRHKITKRGQNVTFRCDPISEHNRLYWYRQTLGQGPEFLTYFQNEAQLEKSRLLSDRFSAERPKGSFSTLEIQRTEQGDSAMYLCASTYRTHEAFFGQGTRLTVV.

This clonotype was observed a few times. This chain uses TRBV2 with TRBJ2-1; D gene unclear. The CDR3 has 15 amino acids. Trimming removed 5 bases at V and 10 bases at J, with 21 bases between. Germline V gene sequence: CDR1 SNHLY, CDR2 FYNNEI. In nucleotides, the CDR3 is TGTGCCAGCAGTCTACTGGTGAGCTGGGTAGGGGAGCAGTTCTTC. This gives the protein CASSLLVSWVGEQFF.

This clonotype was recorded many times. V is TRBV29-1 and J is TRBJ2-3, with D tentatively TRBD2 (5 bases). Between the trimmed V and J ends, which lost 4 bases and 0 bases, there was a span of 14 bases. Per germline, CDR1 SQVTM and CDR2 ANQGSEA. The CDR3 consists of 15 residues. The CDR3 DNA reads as TGCAGCGTTGCAAGAGGAGGCACTAGCACAGATACGCAGTATTTT. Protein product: CSVARGGTSTDTQYF.

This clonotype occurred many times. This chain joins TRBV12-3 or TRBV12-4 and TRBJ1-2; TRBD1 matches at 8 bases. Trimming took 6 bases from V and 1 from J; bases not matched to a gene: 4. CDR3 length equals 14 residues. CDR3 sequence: CASRGTGDNYGYTF. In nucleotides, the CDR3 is TGTGCCAGCAGGGGGACAGGCGATAACTATGGCTACACCTTC.

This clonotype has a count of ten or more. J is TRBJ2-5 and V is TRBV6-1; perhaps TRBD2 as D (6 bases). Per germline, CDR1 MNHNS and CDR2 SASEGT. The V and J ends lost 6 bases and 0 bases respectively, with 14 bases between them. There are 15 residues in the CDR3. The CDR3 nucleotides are TGTGCCAGCAGGGCCGGGACTCTTTACCAAGAGACCCAGTACTTC. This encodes CASRAGTLYQETQYF.

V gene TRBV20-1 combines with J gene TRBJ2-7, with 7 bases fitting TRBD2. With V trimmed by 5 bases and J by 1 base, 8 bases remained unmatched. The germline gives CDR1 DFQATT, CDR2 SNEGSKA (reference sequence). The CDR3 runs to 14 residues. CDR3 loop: CSARTSLASYEQYF. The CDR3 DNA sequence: TGCAGTGCTCGGACTAGTCTCGCGTCCTACGAGCAGTACTTC.

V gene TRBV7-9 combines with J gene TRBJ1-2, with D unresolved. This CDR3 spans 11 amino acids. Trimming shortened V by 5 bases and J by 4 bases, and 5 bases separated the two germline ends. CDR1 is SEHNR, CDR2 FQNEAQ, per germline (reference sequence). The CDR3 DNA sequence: TGTGCCAGCAGCACTCGCTATGGCTACACCTTC. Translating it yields CASSTRYGYTF. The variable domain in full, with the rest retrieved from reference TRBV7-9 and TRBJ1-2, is DTGVSQNPRHKITKRGQNVTFRCDPISEHNRLYWYRQTLGQGPEFLTYFQNEAQLEKSRLLSDRFSAERPKGSFSTLEIQRTEQGDSAMYLCASSTRYGYTFGSGTRLTVV.

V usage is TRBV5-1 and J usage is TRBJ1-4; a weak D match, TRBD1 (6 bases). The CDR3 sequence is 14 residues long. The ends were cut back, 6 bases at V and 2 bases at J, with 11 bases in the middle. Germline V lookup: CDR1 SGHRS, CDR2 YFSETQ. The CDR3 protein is CASKTGMTNEKLFF. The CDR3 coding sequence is TGCGCCAGCAAAACAGGGATGACTAATGAAAAACTGTTTTTT.

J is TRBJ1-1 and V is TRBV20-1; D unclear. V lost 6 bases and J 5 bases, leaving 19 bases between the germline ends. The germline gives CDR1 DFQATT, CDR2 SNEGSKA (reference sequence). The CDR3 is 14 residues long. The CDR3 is CSALPPGDGTEAFF. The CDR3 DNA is TGCAGTGCCTTACCCCCAGGAGACGGGACTGAAGCTTTCTTT.

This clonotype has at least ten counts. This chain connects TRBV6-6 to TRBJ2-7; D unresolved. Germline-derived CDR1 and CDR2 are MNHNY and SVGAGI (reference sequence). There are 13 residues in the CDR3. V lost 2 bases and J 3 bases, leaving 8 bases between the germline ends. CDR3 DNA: TGTGCCAGCAGTTACCGTCAGGACTACGAGCAGTACTTC. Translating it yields CASSYRQDYEQYF.

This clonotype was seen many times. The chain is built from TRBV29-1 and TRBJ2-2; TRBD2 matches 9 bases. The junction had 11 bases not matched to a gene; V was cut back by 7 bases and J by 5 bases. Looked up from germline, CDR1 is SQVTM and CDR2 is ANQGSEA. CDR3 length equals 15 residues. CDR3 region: CSAGGGTSTTGELFF. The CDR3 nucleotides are TGCAGCGCCGGAGGTGGGACTAGCACAACCGGGGAGCTGTTTTTT.

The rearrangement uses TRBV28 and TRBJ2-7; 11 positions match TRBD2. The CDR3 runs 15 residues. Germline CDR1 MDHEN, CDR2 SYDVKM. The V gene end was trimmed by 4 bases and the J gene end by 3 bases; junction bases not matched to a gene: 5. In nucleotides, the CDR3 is TGTGCCAGCAGTTCCGTCACTAGCGGGGGCTACGAGCAGTACTTC. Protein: CASSSVTSGGYEQYF.